This TCR beta chain was observed in a study of control samples from healthy donors and cancer patients. Libraries were prepared by immunoSEQ multiplex PCR; TCRdb keeps only in-frame clonotypes and omits some of them. The sample consists of some 110,000 clones, 80% to 90% of them appearing once. The CDR3 extends over 13 amino acids. With 3 bases clipped from V and 5 bases from J, the junction kept 5 bases outside the gene matches. Germline CDR1 GTSNPN, CDR2 SVGIG (reference sequence). Sequencing used PBMCs. The rearrangement joins TRBV30 to TRBJ1-1; 8 nucleotides align to TRBD1. The receptor was isolated from a woman aged 50 to 60 with colorectal cancer. The CDR3 loop is CAWRKQGGTEAFF. DNA of the CDR3: TGTGCCTGGAGAAAACAGGGGGGAACTGAAGCTTTCTTT.